These 24 T cell receptor beta chains share one sample of origin, sequenced in a study of T-cell reconstitution after alpha-beta-depleted transplantation in children (dated by TCRdb to 2016 to 2017). The treatment or condition label here, explained by the study, means: allogeneic hematopoietic cell transplantation with graft depleted of TCRalphabeta T cells and CD19 B cells. The library was built by means of PCR. These reads were obtained on an Illumina HiSeq 2500. TCR library preparation used molecular barcoding, with unique molecular identifiers applied to normalize quantification of the TCRbeta repertoire. TCRdb took the public reads, trimmed them with fastp at Q25, ran MiXCR for clone calling and kept in-frame beta chains. A single entry per CDR3 protein holds the most common genes and DNA from its merged rows. This sample has about 150,000 distinct CDR3 sequences in its table, and approximately 10% of those were observed once. Approximately 13% of the sample lies in the top ten.

Source: PBMCs, taken before TCRalphabeta/CD19-depleted stem cell transplant. All receptors derive from a boy aged 2-15 years with acute myeloid leukemia, due to receive a stem cell transplant.

The table lists this clonotype with many counts. The chain recombines TRBV24-1 with TRBJ2-5, with D possibly TRBD2 on 5 matching bases. The V gene's germline CDR1 is KGHDR and CDR2 SFDVKD. The germline V and J ends were trimmed by 3 bases and 1 base, with 17 bases remaining between them. The CDR3 sequence is 17 residues long. Here the CDR3 DNA reads TGTGCCACCAGTGATACGACCCAGAGTAGCGCCCAAGAGACCCAGTACTTC. This translates into CATSDTTQSSAQETQYF.

On this clonotype itself: Germline is not matched at one junction end, which may reflect a read error. The chain links TRBV11-2 to TRBJ1-2; no definite D call. The length of the CDR3 is 14 residues. Germline lookup yields CDR1 SGHAT and CDR2 FQNNGV. This CDR3 is CASSLGRGNYGYPF. CDR3 DNA sequence: TGTGCCAGCAGCTTAGGGAGAGGAAACTATGGCTACCCCTTC. Full variable domain (missing parts from reference TRBV11-2 and TRBJ1-2): EAGVAQSPRYKIIEKRQSVAFWCNPISGHATLYWYQQILGQGPKLLIQFQNNGVVDDSQLPKDRFSAERLKGVDSTLKIQPAKLEDSAVYLCASSLGRGNYGYPFGSGTRLTVV.

This clonotype came up many times. The chain couples TRBV12-3 or TRBV12-4 to TRBJ2-1; the match to TRBD2 covers 7 bases. With V trimmed by 7 bases and J by 6 bases, 6 bases remained unmatched. CDR3 length: 13 residues. The CDR3 sequence: CASTWGGVNEQFF. The CDR3 coding sequence is TGTGCCAGCACCTGGGGGGGGGTCAATGAGCAGTTCTTC.

This chain joins TRBV11-2 and TRBJ1-1; no clear D gene. CDR1 and CDR2 from the germline V gene are SGHAT and FQNNGV. CDR3 length: 14 amino acids. V was cut by 1 base and J by 3 bases, with 9 bases left in between. CDR3 protein: CASSLVTGYTEAFF. CDR3 in DNA: TGTGCCAGCAGCTTAGTAACCGGATACACTGAAGCTTTCTTT.

This clonotype was observed many times. This chain links TRBV4-1 with TRBJ1-1; possible D gene TRBD1, 6 bases. The CDR3 has 17 residues. The germline V and J ends were trimmed by 1 base and 1 base, with 16 bases remaining between them. From germline, CDR1 is MGHRA and CDR2 YSYEKL. DNA of the CDR3: TGCGCCAGCAGCCAAGTTTTCGGGGGGCGGACGAACACTGAAGCTTTCTTT. It yields the protein CASSQVFGGRTNTEAFF.

The chain recombines TRBV5-1 with TRBJ1-6; D remains ambiguous. V was shortened by 2 bases and J by 15 bases, with 15 bases between the two germline ends. Per germline, CDR1 SGHRS and CDR2 YFSETQ. The CDR3 extends over 13 amino acids. CDR3 DNA: TGCGCCAGCAGCTTTAACCCGGGGAACCTCCTCCACTTT. Translated: CASSFNPGNLLHF.

V and J are TRBV7-3 and TRBJ2-2; TRBD2 aligns across 10 bases. CDR3 size: 16 residues. With 6 bases clipped from V and 0 bases from J, the junction kept 4 bases outside the gene matches. Germline loops: CDR1 SGHTA, CDR2 FQGTGA. CDR3 nucleotide sequence: TGTGCCAGCAGGCGGACTAGCGGCACGAACACCGGGGAGCTGTTTTTT. Amino acids: CASRRTSGTNTGELFF.

This clonotype was observed many times. The V gene is TRBV29-1, the J gene TRBJ2-1, with 13 bases lining up with TRBD2. Germline V gene lookup returns CDR1 SQVTM and CDR2 ANQGSEA. The CDR3 length is 13 residues. J lost 8 bases, V lost 6 bases, and 4 bases had no gene match. For the CDR3, the DNA is TGCAGCGTCCCCACTAGCGGGGGGGATGAGCAGTTCTTC. Protein product: CSVPTSGGDEQFF.

This clonotype showed up many times. The chain employs TRBV2 and TRBJ2-1; 8 nucleotides match TRBD2. The CDR3 runs to 15 residues. J gave up 7 bases and V 3 bases, and 8 bases lay outside the gene matches. The germline CDR1 and CDR2 sequences are SNHLY and FYNNEI. This CDR3 is CASSEKLAGTNEQFF. The CDR3 DNA reads as TGTGCCAGCAGTGAGAAGTTAGCGGGAACGAATGAGCAGTTCTTC.

At least ten counts were recorded for this clonotype. The rearrangement uses TRBV14 and TRBJ1-1; D might be TRBD1 (5 bases). V shed 1 base and J shed 4 bases, with 16 bases lying between them. The V gene's germline CDR1 is SGHDN and CDR2 FVKESK. The CDR3 runs to 16 residues. CDR3 in DNA: TGTGCCAGCAGCCAAGTTAAAAGCTTCGGGGGCACTGAAGCTTTCTTT. As protein: CASSQVKSFGGTEAFF.

This clonotype came up many times. The chain recombines TRBV3-1 with TRBJ1-5; a possible D gene is TRBD1 (5 bases). This CDR3 has 17 amino acids. V lost 4 bases, J lost 8 bases, and 24 bases lay in between. The germline V gene has CDR1 LGHDT and CDR2 YNNKEL (reference sequence). CDR3 nucleotide sequence: TGTGCCAGCAGCCGAGATGAGGGACGACCTCGCTATGAGCCCCAGCATTTT. Translation: CASSRDEGRPRYEPQHF.

This clonotype appeared many times. In DNA form, the CDR3 reads TGTGCCAGCAGCACGGAGGTACAAGAGACCCAGTACTTC. Translating it yields CASSTEVQETQYF. This chain connects TRBV5-4 to TRBJ2-5, with D perhaps TRBD2 (5 bases). Germline V gene data show CDR1 as SGHNT and CDR2 as YYREEE (reference sequence). The CDR3 totals 13 residues. V was shortened by 4 bases and J by 2 bases, with 9 bases between the two germline ends.

This clonotype has at least ten counts. The junction departs from germline at one end; a sequencing error may be responsible. V gene TRBV20-1 combines with J gene TRBJ2-1, with TRBD2 matching over 13 bases. The CDR3 has 11 amino acids. Germline CDR1 reads DFQATT; CDR2 reads SNEGSKA (reference sequence). In DNA, the CDR3 is TGCAGTGCTAGGGGGACTAGCGGGAAGGTCTTC. Its translation is CSARGTSGKVF.

This clonotype showed up many times. The chain joins TRBV7-9 to TRBJ1-4, with D maybe TRBD1 (6 bases). Germline V gene lookup returns CDR1 SEHNR and CDR2 FQNEAQ (reference sequence). The ends were cut back, 5 bases at V and 2 bases at J, with 18 bases in the middle. This CDR3 spans 17 amino acids. The CDR3 reads CASSLSQGPTTNEKLFF. The CDR3 DNA reads as TGTGCCAGCAGCCTGAGCCAGGGGCCTACGACTAATGAAAAACTGTTTTTT.

At least ten counts were recorded for this clonotype. The chain uses TRBV6-1 and TRBJ2-7; 9 bases line up with TRBD1. With 5 bases clipped from V and 8 bases from J, the junction kept 13 bases outside the gene matches. Looked up from germline, CDR1 is MNHNS and CDR2 is SASEGT. The CDR3 contains 15 residues. CDR3 DNA sequence: TGTGCCAGCAGTAGCAAGACAGGGGGAAACCAACAGCAGTACGTC. Residues: CASSSKTGGNQQQYV.

This clonotype was observed many times. The genes are TRBV7-9 and TRBJ1-1; 8 bases match TRBD1. Germline V gene sequence: CDR1 SEHNR, CDR2 FQNEAQ (reference sequence). The CDR3 has 14 residues. Trimming removed 1 base from V and 6 bases from J; junction bases left unmatched: 4. The CDR3 region has the DNA TGTGCCAGCAGCTTAGTAGACAGGGGCCCTGAAGCTTTCTTT. As protein: CASSLVDRGPEAFF.

The sample holds many counts of this clonotype. The chain is built from TRBV5-5 and TRBJ2-3; D ambiguous. V shed 0 bases and J shed 6 bases, with 5 bases lying between them. Germline-derived CDR1 and CDR2 are SGHKS and YYEKEE (reference sequence). CDR3 length equals 12 residues. The CDR3 loop is CASSLDWDTQYF. CDR3 DNA: TGTGCCAGCAGCTTGGATTGGGATACGCAGTATTTT.

Many counts were recorded for this clonotype. The V call is TRBV15, the J call TRBJ2-3; D gene ambiguous. Germline V gene lookup returns CDR1 LNHNV and CDR2 YYDKDF (reference sequence). The CDR3 extends over 16 amino acids. V lost 0 bases and J 2 bases, leaving 12 bases between the germline ends. CDR3 sequence (DNA): TGTGCCACCAGCAGAGATGCGCAGATAGACACAGATACGCAGTATTTT. Translated: CATSRDAQIDTDTQYF.

This clonotype was observed many times. J is TRBJ2-7 and V is TRBV28; tentative D call: TRBD1 (7 bases). Trimming removed 5 bases from V and 2 bases from J, with 16 bases in between. This CDR3 is built from 15 residues. Looked up from germline, CDR1 is MDHEN and CDR2 is SYDVKM. CDR3 DNA: TGTGCCAGCAGTACTGGAGGGACAGAGACCTACGAGCAGTACTTC. Translation gives CASSTGGTETYEQYF.

Only a few counts were recorded for this clonotype. This chain connects TRBV20-1 to TRBJ1-2; the match to TRBD1 covers 9 bases. The J segment lost 2 bases and the V segment lost 6 bases, leaving 13 bases of the junction unmatched. Per germline, CDR1 DFQATT and CDR2 SNEGSKA (reference sequence). CDR3 size: 16 residues. CDR3 DNA: TGCAGTGCCCGACCCGCAGGACAGGGGACCAACTATGGCTACACCTTC. Protein: CSARPAGQGTNYGYTF.

Of note for this clonotype: This may come from a read error, since a much larger clone is one base off. The chain links TRBV10-2 to TRBJ1-2, with 9 bases aligning to TRBD1. In germline, CDR1 is WSHSY, CDR2 SAAADI. The CDR3 is 13 residues long. V lost 10 bases, J lost 2 bases, and 5 bases stayed unmatched. CDR3 bases: TGCGCCATCTGGGACAGGGAGAACTATGGCTACACCTTC. This sequence encodes CAIWDRENYGYTF.

The chain combines TRBV30 with TRBJ1-1, with D hard to call. Per germline, CDR1 GTSNPN and CDR2 SVGIG (reference sequence). The CDR3 contains 13 residues. With 1 base removed from V and 4 bases from J, the gap between germline ends came to 10 bases. CDR3 coding DNA: TGTGCCTGGAGTGAAATGAGGTCCACTGAAGCTTTCTTT. Translation: CAWSEMRSTEAFF. Full variable domain (remainder filled in from reference TRBV30 and TRBJ1-1): SQTIHQWPATLVQPVGSPLSLECTVEGTSNPNLYWYRQAAGRGLQLLFYSVGIGQISSEVPQNLSASRPQDRQFILSSKKLLLSDSGFYLCAWSEMRSTEAFFGQGTRLTVV.

This clonotype appeared many times. The chain has TRBV6-5 and TRBJ1-1, with D uncertain. The CDR3 spans 14 residues. CDR1 and CDR2 (germline): MNHEY, SVGAGI. Trimming removed 0 bases from V and 8 bases from J, with 13 bases in between. This chain's CDR3 is CASSYSGPPGEAFF. CDR3 sequence (DNA): TGTGCCAGCAGTTACTCAGGCCCCCCGGGGGAAGCTTTCTTT.

Many counts were recorded for this clonotype. The chain couples TRBV5-1 to TRBJ2-3, with D uncertain. Germline assignment: CDR1 SGHRS and CDR2 YFSETQ. Trimming removed 3 bases at V and 5 bases at J, with 13 bases between. This CDR3 is 14 amino acids long. In DNA, the CDR3 is TGCGCCAGCAGCTCATCCCAGGTCGGAGATACGCAGTATTTT. This translates into CASSSSQVGDTQYF.